This TCR beta chain comes out of a study of T cell changes during pregnancy in multiple sclerosis. Data came from immunoSEQ multiplex PCR; TCRdb stores just in-frame clones and leaves some out. Of approximately 90,000 clones in the sample, just under 95% are singletons; the top ten hold 0.7% to 1%. Germline V lookup: CDR1 SGHRS, CDR2 YFSETQ. The CDR3 length is 13 residues. V dropped 7 bases and J dropped 6 bases, with 14 bases sitting between them. This clone was observed once. This sample comprised peripheral blood, obtained in the third trimester of pregnancy. This sequence was found in a female donor with multiple sclerosis, enrolled in a pregnancy study. This chain connects TRBV5-1 to TRBJ2-1, with D possibly matching TRBD2 (5 bases). The CDR3 DNA follows: TGCGCCAGCCGATTCGCGGGTCGCAATGAGCAGTTCTTC. Translated, it gives CASRFAGRNEQFF.